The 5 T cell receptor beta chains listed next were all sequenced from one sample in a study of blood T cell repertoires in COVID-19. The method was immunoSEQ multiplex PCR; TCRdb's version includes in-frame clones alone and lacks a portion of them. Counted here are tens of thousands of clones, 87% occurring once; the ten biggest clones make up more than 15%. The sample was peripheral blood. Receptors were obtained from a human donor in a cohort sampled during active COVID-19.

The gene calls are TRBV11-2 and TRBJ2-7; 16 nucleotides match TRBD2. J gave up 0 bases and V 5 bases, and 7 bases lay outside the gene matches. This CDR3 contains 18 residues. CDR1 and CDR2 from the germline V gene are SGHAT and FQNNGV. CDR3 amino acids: CASSPSGTSGRASYEQYF. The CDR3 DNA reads TGTGCCAGCAGCCCATCCGGGACTAGCGGGAGGGCCTCCTACGAGCAGTACTTC.

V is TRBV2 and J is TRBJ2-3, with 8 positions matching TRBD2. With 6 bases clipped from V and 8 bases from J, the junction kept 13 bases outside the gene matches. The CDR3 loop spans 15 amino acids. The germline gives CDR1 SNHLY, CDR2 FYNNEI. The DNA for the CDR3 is TGTGCCAGCAGCAGCTTAGCGGGGTCATTGGGTACGCAGTATTTT. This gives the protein CASSSLAGSLGTQYF. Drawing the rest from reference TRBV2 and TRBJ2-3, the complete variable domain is EPEVTQTPSHQVTQMGQEVILRCVPISNHLYFYWYRQILGQKVEFLVSFYNNEISEKSEIFDDQFSVERPDGSNFTLKIRSTKLEDSAMYFCASSSLAGSLGTQYFGPGTRLTVL.

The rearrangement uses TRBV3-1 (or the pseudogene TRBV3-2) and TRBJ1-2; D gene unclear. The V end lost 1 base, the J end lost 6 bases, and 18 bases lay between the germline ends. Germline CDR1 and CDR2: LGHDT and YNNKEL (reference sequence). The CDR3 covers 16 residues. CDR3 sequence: CASSQGAAGAWNGYTF. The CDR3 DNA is TGTGCCAGCAGCCAAGGTGCTGCAGGCGCTTGGAATGGCTACACCTTC.

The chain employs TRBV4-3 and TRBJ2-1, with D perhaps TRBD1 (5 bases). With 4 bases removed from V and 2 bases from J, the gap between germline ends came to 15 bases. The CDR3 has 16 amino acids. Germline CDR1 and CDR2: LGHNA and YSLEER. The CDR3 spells CASSRLTAGPYNEQFF. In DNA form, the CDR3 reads TGCGCCAGCAGCCGATTGACAGCAGGACCCTACAATGAGCAGTTCTTC.

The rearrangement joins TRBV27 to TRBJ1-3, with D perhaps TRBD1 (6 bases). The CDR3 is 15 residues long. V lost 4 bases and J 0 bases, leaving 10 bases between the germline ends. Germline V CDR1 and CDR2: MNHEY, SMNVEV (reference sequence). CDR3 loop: CASSSTGFSGNTIYF. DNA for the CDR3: TGTGCCAGCAGTTCGACAGGTTTCTCTGGAAACACCATATATTTT.